This T cell receptor beta chain was captured in a study of spatial heterogeneity in lung cancer. Broader study findings: The authors estimated that approximately 7% of tumor T cells were covered for alpha chains and about 12% for beta chains. For expanded intratumoral alpha and beta TCRs, counts tracked tumor mutation counts.

This clonotype is medium-sized (0.01 to 0.1%). The antigen is not known. The sample's time point: sample taken at primary tumor resection. The CDR3 contains 16 residues. Individually, TCR cDNA molecules were each labelled with a unique molecular identifier. Using its own MiXCR run on the 5' RACE reads, TCRdb lists one record per CDR3 protein. The repertoire includes some 1,500 distinct CDR3 sequences, about 13% of them detected once, and approximately 40% sits in the top ten. The chain combines TRBV21-1 with TRBJ2-1; TRBD2 is the table's D call, not checked against the DNA. TRBV21-1 is termed a pseudogene. The source is a male donor with early-stage non-small cell lung cancer. The sequencing here drew on lung tumor tissue, taken at surgery. The CDR3 DNA is TGTGCCAGCAGCACCCAACGATCCCTCCAATACAATGAGCAGTTCTTC. Translated: CASSTQRSLQYNEQFF.